This T cell receptor beta chain was recorded in a study of T cell responses to AZD1222 COVID-19 vaccine. Study observations and caveats: Baseline antibody screening turned up just a handful of seropositive AZD1222 recipients. Clonal diversity may have been underestimated, and the donors were mostly white British, with more females than males. Spike was spanned by vaccine-associated CD4 TCRs, which were dominant at 160-218 and 743-854.

Clones were read by immunoSEQ multiplex PCR, and TCRdb kept only the in-frame ones, dropping some. The table has 150,000 to 180,000 clones, about 88% seen once. Concerning this clone itself: What it binds is not known.

There are 16 residues in the CDR3. Between the trimmed V and J ends, which lost 0 bases and 5 bases, there was a span of 14 bases. Germline assignment: CDR1 SGDLS and CDR2 YYNGEE. V usage is TRBV9 and J usage is TRBJ1-4; D is possibly TRBD1 (5 bases). Sequenced here: peripheral blood, sampled after recovery from COVID-19. This sequence was found in an adult who had recovered from COVID-19. As DNA, the CDR3 is TGTGCCAGCAGCGTAGGAGGCAGGGTACTGAATGAAAAACTGTTTTTT. It is translated as CASSVGGRVLNEKLFF. The entire variable domain, with the rest obtained from reference TRBV9 and TRBJ1-4, is as follows: DSGVTQTPKHLITATGQRVTLRCSPRSGDLSVYWYQQSLDQGLQFLIQYYNGEERAKGNILERFSAQQFPDLHSELNLSSLELGDSALYFCASSVGGRVLNEKLFFGSGTQLSVL.